This T cell receptor (beta chain) was documented in a study of blood T cell repertoires in COVID-19. Study information: The United States, Italy and Spain were the sources of the acute and convalescent COVID-19 samples. PBMCs, B-cell-depleted T cells, or T cells were the source of the cDNA or gDNA that made up the material.

Germline assignment: CDR1 LNHDA and CDR2 SQIVND (reference sequence). V shed 9 bases and J shed 11 bases, with 23 bases lying between them. The CDR3 sequence is 14 residues long. How the authors handled the data: Nucleated cell number was recorded as an estimate derived from reference gene primer amplification. Some clones are missing from TCRdb's copy, which holds only in-frame ones; the method was immunoSEQ multiplex PCR. V and J calls and clone size are those listed in that table; D and trimming were worked out from the DNA. The sample has about 97,000 clones; about 85% are singletons. This clone was detected once.

V and J are TRBV19 and TRBJ2-1, with a weak D call TRBD1 (6 bases). This clonotype was sampled from a man aged 45 to 65 with active COVID-19. The material sequenced was peripheral blood. As DNA, the CDR3 is TGTGCCAGCGGCGCCCCCCCGGGACAAGTTAAGCAGTTCTTC. This translates into CASGAPPGQVKQFF.